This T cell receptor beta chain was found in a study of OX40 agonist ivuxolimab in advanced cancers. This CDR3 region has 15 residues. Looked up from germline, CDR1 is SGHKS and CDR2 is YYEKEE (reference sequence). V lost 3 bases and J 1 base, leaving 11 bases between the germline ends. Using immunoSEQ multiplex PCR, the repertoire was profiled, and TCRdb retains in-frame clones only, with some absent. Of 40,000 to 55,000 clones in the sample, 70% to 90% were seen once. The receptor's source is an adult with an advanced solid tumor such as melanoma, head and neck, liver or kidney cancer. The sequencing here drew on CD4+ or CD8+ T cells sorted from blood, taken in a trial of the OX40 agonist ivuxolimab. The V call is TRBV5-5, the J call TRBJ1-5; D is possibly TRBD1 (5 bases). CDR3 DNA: TGTGCCAGCAGCTGGGTCGCAGGGAGCAATCAGCCCCAGCATTTT. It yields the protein CASSWVAGSNQPQHF. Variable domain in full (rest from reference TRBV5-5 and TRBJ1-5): DAGVTQSPTHLIKTRGQQVTLRCSPISGHKSVSWYQQVLGQGPQFIFQYYEKEERGRGNFPDRFSARQFPNYSSELNVNALLLGDSALYLCASSWVAGSNQPQHFGDGTRLSIL.